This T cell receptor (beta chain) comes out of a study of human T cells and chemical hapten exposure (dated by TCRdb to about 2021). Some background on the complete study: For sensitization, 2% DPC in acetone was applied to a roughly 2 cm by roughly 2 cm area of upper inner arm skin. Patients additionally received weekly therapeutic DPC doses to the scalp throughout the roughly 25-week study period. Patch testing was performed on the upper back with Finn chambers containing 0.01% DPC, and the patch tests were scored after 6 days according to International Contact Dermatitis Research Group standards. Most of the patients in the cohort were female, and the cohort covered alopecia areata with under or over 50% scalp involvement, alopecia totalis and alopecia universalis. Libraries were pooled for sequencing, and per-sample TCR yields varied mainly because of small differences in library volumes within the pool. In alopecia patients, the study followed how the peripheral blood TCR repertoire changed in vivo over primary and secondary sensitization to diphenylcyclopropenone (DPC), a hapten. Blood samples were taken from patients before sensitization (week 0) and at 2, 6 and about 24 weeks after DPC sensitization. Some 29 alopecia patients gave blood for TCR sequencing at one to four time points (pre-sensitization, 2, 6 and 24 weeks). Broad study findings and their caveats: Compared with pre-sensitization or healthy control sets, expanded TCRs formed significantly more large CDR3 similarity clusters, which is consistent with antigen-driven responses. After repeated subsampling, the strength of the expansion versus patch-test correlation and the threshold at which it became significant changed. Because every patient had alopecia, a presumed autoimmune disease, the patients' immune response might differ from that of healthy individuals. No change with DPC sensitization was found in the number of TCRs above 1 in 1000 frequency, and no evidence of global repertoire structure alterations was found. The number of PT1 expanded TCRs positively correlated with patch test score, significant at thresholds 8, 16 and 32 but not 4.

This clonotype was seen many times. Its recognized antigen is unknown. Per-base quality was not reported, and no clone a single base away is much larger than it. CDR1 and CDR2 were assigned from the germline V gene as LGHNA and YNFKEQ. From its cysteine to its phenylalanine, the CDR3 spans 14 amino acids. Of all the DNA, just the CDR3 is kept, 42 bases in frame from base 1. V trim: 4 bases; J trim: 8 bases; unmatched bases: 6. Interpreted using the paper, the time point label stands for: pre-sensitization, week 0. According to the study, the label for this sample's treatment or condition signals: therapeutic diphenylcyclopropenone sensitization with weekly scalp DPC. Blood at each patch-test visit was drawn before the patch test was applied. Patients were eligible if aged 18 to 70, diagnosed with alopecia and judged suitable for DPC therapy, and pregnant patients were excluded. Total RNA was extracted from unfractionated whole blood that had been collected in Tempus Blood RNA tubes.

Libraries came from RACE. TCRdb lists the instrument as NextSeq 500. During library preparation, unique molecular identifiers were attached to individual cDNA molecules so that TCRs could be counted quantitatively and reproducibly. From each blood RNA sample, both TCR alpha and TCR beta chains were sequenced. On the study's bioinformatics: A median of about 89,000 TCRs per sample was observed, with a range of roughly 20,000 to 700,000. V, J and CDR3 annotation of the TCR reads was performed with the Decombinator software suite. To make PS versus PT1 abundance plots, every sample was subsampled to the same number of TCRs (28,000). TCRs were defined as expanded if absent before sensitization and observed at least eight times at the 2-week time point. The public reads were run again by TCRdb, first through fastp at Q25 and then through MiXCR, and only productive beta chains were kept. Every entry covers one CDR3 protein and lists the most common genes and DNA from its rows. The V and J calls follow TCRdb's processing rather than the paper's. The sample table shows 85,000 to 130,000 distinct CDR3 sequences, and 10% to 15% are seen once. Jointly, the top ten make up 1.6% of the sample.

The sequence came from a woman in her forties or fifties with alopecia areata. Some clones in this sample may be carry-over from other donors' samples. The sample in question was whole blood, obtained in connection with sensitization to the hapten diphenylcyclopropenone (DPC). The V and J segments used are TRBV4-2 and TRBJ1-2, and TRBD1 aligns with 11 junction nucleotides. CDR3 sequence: CASSPPGQGDGYTF. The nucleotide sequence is TGTGCCAGCAGCCCGCCGGGACAGGGGGACGGCTACACCTTC.